A selection of T cell receptor beta chains follows, all from one sample in a study of blood T cell repertoires in COVID-19. Method: immunoSEQ multiplex PCR; TCRdb's copy keeps in-frame clones and lacks some. This table has 140,000 or so clones, 80% appearing once. The sequenced sample was peripheral blood. The receptors come from a man aged 70 or older who had recovered from COVID-19. Each CDR3 is given with its conserved first and last residue. The order of the fields is clone size, V gene, D gene, CDR3 length, J gene, CDR3 protein, CDR3 DNA. A D gene is named only where the DNA matches it firmly. Size is omitted from some rows. Given values are once, few, many or a class for expanded clones.

>.|TRBV11-2|TRBD2|18|TRBJ2-7
CASSSPLRGKRELTGQYF
TGTGCCAGCAGCTCCCCGTTGCGCGGGAAGCGGGAGCTCACTGGGCAGTACTTC
>.|TRBV5-6|TRBD1|15|TRBJ1-1
CASSLGTGGASEAFF
TGTGCCAGCAGCTTGGGGACAGGGGGCGCGAGTGAAGCTTTCTTT
>few|TRBV2|.|15|TRBJ2-7
CASSNNRLTRYEQYF
TGTGCCAGCAGCAATAATCGCTTGACACGGTACGAGCAGTACTTC
>.|TRBV3-1/TRBV3-2|.|13|TRBJ1-1
CASSPMGRDEAFF
TGTGCCAGCAGCCCCATGGGGCGGGATGAAGCTTTCTTT
>.|TRBV27|TRBD2|13|TRBJ2-1
CASSLAGGHEQFF
TGTGCCAGCAGTCTAGCGGGAGGCCATGAGCAGTTCTTC
>.|TRBV7-2|TRBD2|15|TRBJ2-7
CASSLGPSGIYEQYF
TGTGCCAGCAGCTTAGGCCCTAGCGGGATCTACGAGCAGTACTTC
>.|TRBV19|TRBD1|13|TRBJ1-4
CATTGTANEKLFF
TGTGCCACCACCGGGACAGCTAATGAAAAACTGTTTTTT
>.|TRBV4-3|TRBD1|13|TRBJ1-1
CASSRQGGTEAFF
TGCGCCAGCAGCCGACAGGGTGGCACTGAAGCTTTCTTT
>.|TRBV6-2/TRBV6-3|.|14|TRBJ1-1
CASSYFLSNTEAFF
TGTGCCAGCAGTTACTTCTTGTCGAACACTGAAGCTTTCTTT
>.|TRBV7-2|.|15|TRBJ2-2
CASSFWGGGSGELFF
TGTGCCAGCAGCTTCTGGGGAGGTGGGAGCGGGGAGCTGTTTTTT
>.|TRBV7-6|TRBD1|15|TRBJ2-7
CASSPLGQGFGEQYF
TGTGCCAGCAGCCCACTGGGACAGGGTTTTGGTGAGCAGTACTTC
>once|TRBV7-9|.|17|TRBJ2-5
CASSSDWTAGSQETQYF
TGTGCCAGCAGCTCGGATTGGACAGCGGGGTCCCAAGAGACCCAGTACTTC
>.|TRBV7-9|TRBD2|17|TRBJ2-7
CASSLGPGLAGAGEQYF
TGTGCCAGCAGCTTAGGGCCTGGACTAGCGGGAGCGGGAGAGCAGTACTTC
>.|TRBV30|.|14|TRBJ2-2
CAWNWFANTGELFF
TGTGCCTGGAACTGGTTCGCGAACACCGGGGAGCTGTTTTTT
>.|TRBV24-1|TRBD2|16|TRBJ2-7
CATSVSSSGTTYEQYF
TGTGCCACCAGTGTCTCCAGTAGCGGGACCACCTACGAGCAGTACTTC
>few|TRBV2|.|14|TRBJ2-1
CASILGLVSNEQFF
.
>.|TRBV12-3/TRBV12-4|.|11|TRBJ1-1
CASSLLSEAFF
TGTGCCAGCAGCCTCCTATCTGAAGCTTTCTTT
>once|TRBV19|.|14|TRBJ1-4
CASSTYGQIEKLFF
TGTGCCAGTAGCACTTACGGACAGATTGAAAAACTGTTTTTT
>.|TRBV6-5|.|12|TRBJ1-1
CASRNREMVAFF
TGTGCCAGCAGAAACAGGGAGATGGTAGCTTTCTTT
>.|TRBV7-2|.|14|TRBJ2-1
CASSLSFGGSEQFF
TGTGCCAGCAGCTTATCATTCGGGGGATCTGAGCAGTTCTTC
>.|TRBV19|.|14|TRBJ1-1
CASSIMDRGTEAFF
TGTGCCAGTAGTATAATGGACAGAGGGACTGAAGCTTTCTTT
>once|TRBV27|TRBD1|13|TRBJ2-7
CASSFGDRGEQYF
TGTGCCAGCAGTTTTGGGGACAGGGGCGAGCAGTACTTC
>.|TRBV2|.|14|TRBJ2-5
CASSDLQGFETQYF
TGTGCCAGCAGTGATTTACAGGGCTTCGAGACCCAGTACTTC
>.|TRBV7-3|.|13|TRBJ2-5
CASSSTGGETQYF
TGTGCCAGCAGCTCCACAGGTGGAGAGACCCAGTACTTC
>.|TRBV12-5|.|14|TRBJ2-5
CASGLDTSIETQYF
TGTGCTAGTGGTTTGGATACTAGCATAGAGACCCAGTACTTC
>.|TRBV7-9|.|13|TRBJ1-1
CASSDAGIRVAFF
TGTGCCAGCAGCGATGCAGGGATACGAGTAGCTTTCTTT
>.|TRBV29-1|TRBD1|14|TRBJ2-5
CSVAAGGWKETQYF
TGCAGCGTTGCTGCAGGGGGTTGGAAAGAGACCCAGTACTTC
>.|TRBV10-3|.|16|TRBJ2-3
CAIRVAVASSTDTQYF
TGTGCCATCAGGGTAGCGGTCGCCTCTAGCACAGATACGCAGTATTTT
>.|TRBV28|TRBD1|14|TRBJ1-2
CASSSGQGAGGYTF
TGTGCCAGCAGTTCGGGACAGGGGGCTGGGGGCTACACCTTC
>.|TRBV12-5|.|15|TRBJ2-7
CASGSAWGPSYEQYF
TGTGCTAGTGGTTCCGCCTGGGGCCCATCCTACGAGCAGTACTTC
>.|TRBV29-1|.|14|TRBJ2-2
CSASDREGSGELFF
TGCAGCGCTTCGGACAGGGAGGGGTCCGGGGAGCTGTTTTTT
>.|TRBV10-2|TRBD2|15|TRBJ2-1
CASSSGLAGRDEQFF
TGCGCCAGCAGCTCCGGACTAGCGGGGAGGGATGAGCAGTTCTTC
>.|TRBV11-2|.|13|TRBJ2-7
CASSLFRDYEQYF
TGTGCCAGCAGCTTATTCCGGGACTACGAGCAGTACTTC
>.|TRBV5-6|.|15|TRBJ2-5
CASSSVGGGEETQYF
TGTGCCAGCAGCTCAGTAGGGGGAGGGGAAGAGACCCAGTACTTC
>.|TRBV6-6|.|14|TRBJ1-3
CASSYSLSGNTIYF
TGTGCCAGCAGTTACTCACTCTCTGGAAACACCATATATTTT
>.|TRBV30|.|12|TRBJ2-7
CAWRGGSYEQYF
TGTGCCTGGAGGGGGGGTTCCTACGAGCAGTACTTC
>.|TRBV5-4|.|15|TRBJ2-2
CASSSGTLNTGELFF
TGTGCCAGCAGCTCCGGGACTTTGAACACCGGGGAGCTGTTTTTT
>.|TRBV5-1|TRBD2|19|TRBJ2-1
CASSLVTRLAGVSYNEQFF
TGCGCCAGCAGCCTTGTAACTCGACTAGCGGGAGTGTCCTACAATGAGCAGTTCTTC
>.|TRBV7-3|.|14|TRBJ2-1
CASASGGGYFEQFF
TGTGCCAGCGCTAGCGGAGGGGGTTATTTTGAGCAGTTCTTC
>.|TRBV5-5|.|14|TRBJ1-3
CASSLGTAGNTIYF
TGTGCCAGCAGCTTGGGGACAGCTGGAAACACCATATATTTT
>.|TRBV9|TRBD2|14|TRBJ2-7
CASSSGLAGYEQYF
TGTGCCAGCAGCTCGGGACTAGCGGGATACGAGCAGTACTTC
>few|TRBV5-4|.|16|TRBJ2-3
CASSLPRTGRGDTQYF
TGTGCCAGCAGCCTACCTCGGACAGGGAGGGGAGATACGCAGTATTTT
>many|TRBV2|.|14|TRBJ2-5
CASSESLGRGAQYF
TGTGCCAGCAGTGAAAGCCTGGGGCGGGGTGCCCAGTACTTC
>.|TRBV12-5|.|17|TRBJ1-5
CASGLDPTGVKGRPQHF
TGTGCTAGTGGTTTGGACCCGACAGGCGTAAAGGGTCGGCCCCAGCATTTT
>few|TRBV6-1|.|17|TRBJ2-7
CASSEPRLTGSSYEQYF
TGTGCCAGCAGTGAACCCCGTTTGACGGGGAGTTCCTACGAGCAGTACTTC
>.|TRBV7-9|TRBD2|15|TRBJ2-1
CASSLGLAGSDEQFF
TGTGCCAGCAGCTTAGGGCTAGCGGGATCGGATGAGCAGTTCTTC
>.|TRBV3-1/TRBV3-2|.|14|TRBJ2-7
CASSPTGLAYEQYF
TGTGCCAGCAGCCCGACCGGACTCGCCTACGAGCAGTACTTC
>.|TRBV12-3/TRBV12-4|.|13|TRBJ2-7
CASSRRLNYEQYF
TGTGCCAGCAGTAGACGACTGAACTACGAGCAGTACTTC
>.|TRBV6-2/TRBV6-3|.|12|TRBJ2-7
CASSTDTGTLGF
TGTGCCAGCAGCACCGATACAGGGACCCTCGGCTTC